What follows are 15 T cell receptor beta chains derived from one specimen sequenced in a study of blood T cells in healthy people across ages. Sample-barcoded 5' priming and a J-beta primer mix drove a second PCR of about 7 to 11 cycles. TCRdb reprocessed the 5' RACE reads via MiXCR and lists one record per CDR3 protein. The sample has about 650,000 distinct CDR3 sequences, over 40% seen once; the top ten hold about 13%. The sequenced sample consisted of blood. The receptors originated from a woman at least 80 years old in good health.

This clonotype was recorded a few times. This sequence joins TRBV6-6 and TRBJ2-5, with TRBD2 identical over 8 bases. The V gene end was trimmed by 7 bases and the J gene end by 4 bases; junction bases not matched to a gene: 2. Germline V lookup: CDR1 MNHNY, CDR2 SVGAGI (reference sequence). The CDR3 loop spans 12 amino acids. The CDR3 reads CASNGGAETQYF. CDR3 coding DNA: TGTGCCAGCAACGGGGGGGCAGAGACCCAGTACTTC.

The chain has TRBV5-1 and TRBJ2-2, with 14 bases that match TRBD2. Germline V gives CDR1 SGHRS, CDR2 YFSETQ. The CDR3 totals 16 residues. The ends lost 4 bases at V and 7 bases at J; junction bases unmatched: 6. The CDR3: CASSPGLAGVGGELFF. Here the CDR3 DNA reads TGCGCCAGCAGCCCGGGACTAGCGGGAGTAGGCGGGGAGCTGTTTTTT.

About this clonotype itself: A much larger clone lies a single base off, so this may be a read error. J is TRBJ1-2 and V is TRBV4-1, with 7 bases identical to TRBD1. The CDR3 is 15 residues long. Per the germline V gene, CDR1 is MGHRA and CDR2 is YSYEKL. V lost 5 bases to trimming and J lost 3 bases; unmatched junction nucleotides: 9. The CDR3 is CASSTQGQADYGYTF. The DNA for the CDR3 is TGCGCCAGCAGCACACAAGGACAGGCCGACTATGGCTACACCTTC.

Ten or more counts support this clonotype. The chain links TRBV2 to TRBJ2-5; D may be TRBD1 (6 bases). Per germline, CDR1 SNHLY and CDR2 FYNNEI. The V and J ends lost 3 bases and 4 bases respectively, with 12 bases between them. The CDR3 totals 14 residues. The CDR3 is CASSDGTTGETQYF. CDR3 nucleotide sequence: TGTGCCAGCAGTGACGGGACAACTGGAGAGACCCAGTACTTC.

This clonotype was detected a few times. The chain links TRBV5-1 to TRBJ2-3; D is unclear. The germline CDR1 and CDR2 sequences are SGHRS and YFSETQ. Trimming shortened V by 4 bases and J by 0 bases, and 9 bases separated the two germline ends. The CDR3 contains 14 residues. CDR3 nucleotides: TGCGCCAGCAGCGTGGAATCTAGCACAGATACGCAGTATTTT. This encodes CASSVESSTDTQYF.

This clonotype was detected many times. The chain couples TRBV7-3 to TRBJ2-1, with 7 bases that match TRBD1. J lost 10 bases, V lost 5 bases, and 20 bases had no gene match. The CDR3 runs to 17 residues. Per the germline V gene, CDR1 is SGHTA and CDR2 is FQGTGA. The CDR3 nucleotides read TGTGCCAGCAGCCTACATGGGACAGCGTTTTCTAGGGGGGAGCAGTTCTTC. Translating it yields CASSLHGTAFSRGEQFF.

This clonotype has more than one count but fewer than ten. The rearrangement uses TRBV5-1 and TRBJ1-6; D is undetermined. Deletions cut 4 bases from V and 0 bases from J, with 8 bases between. CDR3 length: 15 residues. Germline loops: CDR1 SGHRS, CDR2 YFSETQ. The CDR3 loop reads CASSQDTSYNSPLHF. DNA of the CDR3: TGCGCCAGCAGCCAGGATACCTCCTATAATTCACCCCTCCACTTT.

This clonotype was detected many times. The gene calls are TRBV12-3 or TRBV12-4 and TRBJ2-5; D is perhaps TRBD1 (5 bases). Trimming removed 4 bases from V and 7 bases from J, with 16 bases in between. The CDR3 has 14 residues. The CDR3, as DNA: TGTGCCAGCAGTTGGCAGGGAATCCCGGGGACCCAGTACTTC. Translating it yields CASSWQGIPGTQYF.

The chain employs TRBV6-1 and TRBJ1-4; D might be TRBD1 (6 bases). CDR1 is MNHNS and CDR2 is SASEGT in the germline V gene. CDR3 length: 13 amino acids. Trimming took 10 bases from V and 5 from J, leaving 14 bases between them. The CDR3 coding sequence is TGTGCCACCCACAGGGCCGGGAATGAAAAACTGTTTTTT. Its translation is CATHRAGNEKLFF.

This chain connects TRBV4-2 to TRBJ2-5, with D possibly TRBD1 on 6 matching bases. Per the germline V gene, CDR1 is LGHNA and CDR2 is YNFKEQ. V lost 0 bases, J lost 11 bases, and 19 bases lay in between. This CDR3 has 15 amino acids. Here the CDR3 reads CASSQDNNRARGQYF. The DNA for the CDR3 is TGTGCCAGCAGCCAAGATAATAACAGGGCGAGGGGGCAGTACTTC.

The sample holds many counts of this clonotype. The V and J genes are TRBV28 and TRBJ1-2; possible D gene TRBD1, 5 bases. The V gene lost 6 bases and the J gene lost 4 bases, with 15 bases spanning the gap. Germline CDR1 and CDR2: MDHEN and SYDVKM. CDR3 length: 14 amino acids. DNA of the CDR3: TGTGCCAGCAGCCCCGGGACCGCGGGCTATGGCTACACCTTC. This sequence encodes CASSPGTAGYGYTF.

V is TRBV6-5 and J is TRBJ2-1, with D perhaps matching TRBD2 (5 bases). The CDR3 contains 14 residues. CDR1 MNHEY and CDR2 SVGAGI come from the germline V gene. Deletions cut 2 bases from V and 10 bases from J, with 15 bases between. Here the CDR3 reads CASSYGPGVREQFF. CDR3 sequence (DNA): TGTGCCAGCAGTTACGGGCCCGGGGTGCGGGAGCAGTTCTTC.

The CDR3 region is CASSYSIEGTKAYEQYF. In nucleotides, the CDR3 is TGTGCCAGCAGTTACTCGATTGAAGGGACAAAAGCCTACGAGCAGTACTTC. This chain joins TRBV6-5 and TRBJ2-7; tentatively, D is TRBD1 (6 bases). The CDR3 is 17 residues long. With 0 bases removed from V and 2 bases from J, the gap between germline ends came to 17 bases. Germline V gene lookup returns CDR1 MNHEY and CDR2 SVGAGI.

Concerning this clonotype: A much larger clone lies a single base off, so this may be a read error. V gene TRBV4-2 combines with J gene TRBJ2-6; the match to TRBD1 covers 7 bases. Germline values: CDR1 LGHNA, CDR2 YNFKEQ. CDR3 length: 18 residues. The CDR3 spells CASSRDRARFSGVNVLTF. CDR3 nucleotides: TGTGCCAGCAGCCGTGACAGGGCCCGGTTCTCTGGGGTCAACGTCCTGACTTTC.

This chain links TRBV7-9 with TRBJ2-1; TRBD2 matches 11 bases. Germline CDR1 reads SEHNR; CDR2 reads FQNEAQ (reference sequence). This CDR3 comprises 13 residues. CDR3 nucleotides: TGTGCAGTGCAGACTAGCGGGGACAATGAGCAGTTCTTC. Translated, it gives CAVQTSGDNEQFF.